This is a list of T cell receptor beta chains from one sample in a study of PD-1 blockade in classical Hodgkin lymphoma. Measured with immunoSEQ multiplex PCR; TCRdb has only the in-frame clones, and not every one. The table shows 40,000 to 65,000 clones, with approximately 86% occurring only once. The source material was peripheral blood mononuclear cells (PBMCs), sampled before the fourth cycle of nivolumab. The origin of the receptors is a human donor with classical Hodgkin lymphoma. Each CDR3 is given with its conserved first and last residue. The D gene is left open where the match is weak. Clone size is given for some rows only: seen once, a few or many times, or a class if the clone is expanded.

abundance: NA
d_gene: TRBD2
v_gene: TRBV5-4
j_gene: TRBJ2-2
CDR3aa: CASSAGTSGGAGTGELFF
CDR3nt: TGTGCCAGCAGCGCGGGGACTAGCGGGGGGGCTGGAACCGGGGAGCTGTTTTTT

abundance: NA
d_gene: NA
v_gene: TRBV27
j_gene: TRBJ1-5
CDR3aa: CASSLGAFQPQHF
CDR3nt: TGTGCCAGCAGTTTAGGGGCCTTCCAGCCCCAGCATTTT

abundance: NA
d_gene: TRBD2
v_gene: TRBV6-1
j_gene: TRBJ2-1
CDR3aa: CASRQAGAIGEQFF
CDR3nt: TGTGCCAGCAGACAAGCGGGAGCAATAGGTGAGCAGTTCTTC

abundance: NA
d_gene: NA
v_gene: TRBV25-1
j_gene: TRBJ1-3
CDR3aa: CATEEPGRGGNTIYF
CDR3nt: TGTGCCACCGAAGAGCCCGGGAGAGGAGGAAACACCATATATTTT

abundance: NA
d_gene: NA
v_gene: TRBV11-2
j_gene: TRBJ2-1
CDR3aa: CASSYITRNEQFF
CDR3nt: TGTGCCAGCAGCTATATTACTCGGAATGAGCAGTTCTTC

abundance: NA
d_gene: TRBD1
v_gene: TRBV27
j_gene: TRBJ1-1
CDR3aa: CASSVSQDRDREAFF
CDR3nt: TGTGCCAGCAGTGTTTCCCAGGACAGGGATCGTGAAGCTTTCTTT

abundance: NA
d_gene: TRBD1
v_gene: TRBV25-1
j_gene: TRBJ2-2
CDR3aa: CASSWDRGNTGELFF
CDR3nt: TGTGCCAGCAGCTGGGACAGGGGTAACACCGGGGAGCTGTTTTTT

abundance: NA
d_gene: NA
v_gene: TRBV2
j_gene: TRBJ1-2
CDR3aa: CASSAQGFYGYTF
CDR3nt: TGTGCCAGCAGTGCACAGGGTTTTTATGGCTACACCTTC

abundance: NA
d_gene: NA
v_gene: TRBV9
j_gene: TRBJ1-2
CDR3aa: CASSVGTLRDGYTF
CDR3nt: TGTGCCAGCAGCGTAGGGACGCTTCGGGATGGCTACACCTTC

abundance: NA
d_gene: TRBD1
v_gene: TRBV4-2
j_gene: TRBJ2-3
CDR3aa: CASSQAPTGSRTDTQYF
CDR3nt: TGTGCCAGCAGCCAAGCTCCGACAGGGAGTAGGACAGATACGCAGTATTTT

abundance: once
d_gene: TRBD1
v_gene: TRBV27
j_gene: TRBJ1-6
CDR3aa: CASSLSGTGAYSPLHF
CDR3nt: TGTGCCAGCAGTTTATCAGGGACAGGGGCTTATTCACCCCTCCACTTT

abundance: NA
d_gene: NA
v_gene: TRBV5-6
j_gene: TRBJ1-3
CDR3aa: CASSLDTGNTIYF
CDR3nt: TGTGCCAGCAGCTTGGATACCGGAAACACCATATATTTT

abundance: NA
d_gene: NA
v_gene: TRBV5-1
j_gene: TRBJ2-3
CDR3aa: CASSIPTDTQYF
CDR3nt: TGCGCCAGCAGCATACCCACAGATACGCAGTATTTT

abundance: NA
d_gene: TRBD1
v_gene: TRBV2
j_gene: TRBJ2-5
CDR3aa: CASRGTGGGETQYF
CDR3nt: TGTGCCAGCAGGGGGACAGGGGGTGGTGAGACCCAGTACTTC

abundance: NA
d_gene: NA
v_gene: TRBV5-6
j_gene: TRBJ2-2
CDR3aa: CASRDYHTGELFF
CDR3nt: TGTGCCAGCAGGGACTACCACACCGGGGAGCTGTTTTTT

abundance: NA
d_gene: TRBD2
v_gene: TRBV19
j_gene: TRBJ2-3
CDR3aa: CASSTSGRYTDTQYF
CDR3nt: TGTGCCAGTAGTACGAGCGGGAGGTACACAGATACGCAGTATTTT

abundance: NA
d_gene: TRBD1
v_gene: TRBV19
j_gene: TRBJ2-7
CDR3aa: CASSMGTVYSYEQYF
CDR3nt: TGTGCCAGTAGTATGGGGACAGTCTACTCCTACGAGCAGTACTTC

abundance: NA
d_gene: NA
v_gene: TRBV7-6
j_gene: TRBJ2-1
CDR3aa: CASSARSLAGYEQFF
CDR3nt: TGTGCCAGCAGCGCCCGAAGTTTGGCGGGGTATGAGCAGTTCTTC

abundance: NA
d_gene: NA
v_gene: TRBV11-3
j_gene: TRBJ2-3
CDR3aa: CASSLGTFHPDTQYF
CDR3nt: TGTGCCAGCAGCTTAGGGACTTTTCACCCAGATACGCAGTATTTT

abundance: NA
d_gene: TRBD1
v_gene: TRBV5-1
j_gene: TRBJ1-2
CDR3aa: CASSLGTGVDYGYTF
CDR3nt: TGCGCCAGCAGCTTGGGGACAGGGGTAGACTATGGCTACACCTTC

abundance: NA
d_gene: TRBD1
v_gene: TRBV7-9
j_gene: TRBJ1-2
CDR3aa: CASRRQGAGNGYTF
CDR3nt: TGTGCCAGCAGGAGACAGGGGGCGGGAAATGGCTACACCTTC

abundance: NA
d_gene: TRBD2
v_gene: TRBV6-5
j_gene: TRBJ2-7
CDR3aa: CASSHLAGVSYEQYF
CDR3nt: TGTGCCAGCAGTCACCTAGCGGGAGTCTCCTACGAGCAGTACTTC

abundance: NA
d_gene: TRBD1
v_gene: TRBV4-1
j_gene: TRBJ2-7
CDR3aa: CASSQEGGWSSYEQYF
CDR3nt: TGCGCCAGCAGCCAAGAAGGGGGCTGGAGCTCCTACGAGCAGTACTTC

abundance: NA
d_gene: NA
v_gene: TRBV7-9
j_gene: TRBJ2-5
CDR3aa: CASRGPWETQYF
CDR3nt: TGTGCCAGCAGGGGCCCATGGGAGACCCAGTACTTC

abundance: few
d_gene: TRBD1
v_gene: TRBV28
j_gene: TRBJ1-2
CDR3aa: CASRGDRGRGYTF
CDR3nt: TGTGCCAGCAGGGGGGACAGGGGCCGGGGCTACACCTTC

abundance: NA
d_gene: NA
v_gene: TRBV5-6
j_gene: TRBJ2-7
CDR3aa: CASSFRTASSYEQYF
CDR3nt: TGTGCCAGCAGCTTTAGGACGGCAAGCTCCTACGAGCAGTACTTC

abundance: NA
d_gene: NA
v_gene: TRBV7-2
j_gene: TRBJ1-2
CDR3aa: CASSLAAGIYGYTF
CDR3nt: TGTGCCAGCAGCTTAGCGGCTGGGATCTATGGCTACACCTTC

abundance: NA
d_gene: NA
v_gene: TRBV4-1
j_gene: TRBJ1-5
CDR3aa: CASIPTPGSNQPQHF
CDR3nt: TGCGCCAGCATTCCCACCCCAGGTAGCAATCAGCCCCAGCATTTT

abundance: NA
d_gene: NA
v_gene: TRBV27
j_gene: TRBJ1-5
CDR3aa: CASSPVGSNQPQHF
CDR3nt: TGTGCCAGCAGCCCTGTGGGCAGCAATCAGCCCCAGCATTTT

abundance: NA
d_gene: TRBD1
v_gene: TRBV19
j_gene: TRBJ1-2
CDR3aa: CASSIRADRGRLQPNYGYTF
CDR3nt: TGTGCCAGTAGTATAAGGGCGGACAGGGGGCGTCTTCAACCTAACTATGGCTACACCTTC

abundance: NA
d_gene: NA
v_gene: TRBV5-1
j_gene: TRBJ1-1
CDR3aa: CASSLMGRAFF
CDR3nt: TGCGCCAGCAGCTTGATGGGGCGTGCTTTCTTT

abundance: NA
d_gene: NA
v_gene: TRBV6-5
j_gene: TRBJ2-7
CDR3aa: CATSRGRDYEQYF
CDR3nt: TGTGCCACCTCTAGGGGACGAGACTACGAGCAGTACTTC

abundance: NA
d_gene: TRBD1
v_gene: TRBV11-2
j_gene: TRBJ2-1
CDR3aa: CASSQTGWNEQFF
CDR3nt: TGTGCCAGCAGCCAGACAGGGTGGAATGAGCAGTTCTTC

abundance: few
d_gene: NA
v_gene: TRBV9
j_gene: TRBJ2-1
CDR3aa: CASSVGWNEQFF
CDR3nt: TGTGCCAGCAGCGTAGGGTGGAATGAGCAGTTCTTC

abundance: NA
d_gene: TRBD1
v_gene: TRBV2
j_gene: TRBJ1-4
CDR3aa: CASKSGQGWTNEKLFF
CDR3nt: TGTGCCAGCAAATCAGGACAGGGGTGGACTAATGAAAAACTGTTTTTT

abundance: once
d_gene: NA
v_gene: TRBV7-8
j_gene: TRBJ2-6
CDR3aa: CASRGGAGDGANVLTF
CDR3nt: TGTGCCAGCAGAGGGGGGGCGGGGGATGGGGCCAACGTCCTGACTTTC

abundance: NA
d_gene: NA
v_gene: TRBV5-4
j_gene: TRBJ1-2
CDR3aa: CASSLLTGRLTNYGYTF
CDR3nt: TGTGCCAGCAGCTTGCTCACGGGCAGGCTCACTAACTATGGCTACACCTTC

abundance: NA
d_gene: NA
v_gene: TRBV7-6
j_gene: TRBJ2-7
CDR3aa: CASSLRSVSYEQYF
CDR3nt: TGTGCCAGCAGCTTACGAAGCGTCTCCTACGAGCAGTACTTC

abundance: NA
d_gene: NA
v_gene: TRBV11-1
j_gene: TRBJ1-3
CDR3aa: CASSHGTIGNTIYF
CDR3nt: TGTGCCAGCAGCCACGGGACTATTGGAAACACCATATATTTT

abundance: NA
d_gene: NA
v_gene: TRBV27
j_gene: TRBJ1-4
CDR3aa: CASSFTRANEKLFF
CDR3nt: TGTGCCAGCAGTTTTACAAGAGCCAATGAAAAACTGTTTTTT

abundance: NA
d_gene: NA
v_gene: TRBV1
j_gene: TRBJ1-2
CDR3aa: CTSSYSIVRKTYGYTF
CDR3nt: TGCACCAGCAGTTATTCGATTGTGCGAAAGACCTATGGCTACACCTTC

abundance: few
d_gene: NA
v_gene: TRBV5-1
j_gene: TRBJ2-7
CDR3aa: CASSLGGYEQYF
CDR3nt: TGCGCCAGCAGCTTGGGAGGGTACGAGCAGTACTTC

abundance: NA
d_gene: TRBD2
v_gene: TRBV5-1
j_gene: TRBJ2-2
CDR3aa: CASSPHSGSSYGELFF
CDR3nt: TGCGCCAGCAGCCCCCATAGCGGGAGTAGTTACGGGGAGCTGTTTTTT